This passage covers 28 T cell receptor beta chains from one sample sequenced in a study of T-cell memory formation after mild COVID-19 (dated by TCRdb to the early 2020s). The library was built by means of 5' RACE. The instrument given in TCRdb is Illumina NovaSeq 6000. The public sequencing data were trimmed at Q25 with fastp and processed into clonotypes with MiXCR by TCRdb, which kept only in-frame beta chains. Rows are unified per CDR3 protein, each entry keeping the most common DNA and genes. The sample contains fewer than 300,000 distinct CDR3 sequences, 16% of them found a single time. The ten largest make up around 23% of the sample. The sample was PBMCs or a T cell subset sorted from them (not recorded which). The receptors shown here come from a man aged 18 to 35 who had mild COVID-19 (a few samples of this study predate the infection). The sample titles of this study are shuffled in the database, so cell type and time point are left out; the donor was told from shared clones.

The CDR3 DNA reads TGCGCCAGCAGCCAAGACCCCTTGGCAGGAGGCACTGAAGCTTTCTTT. Amino acid sequence: CASSQDPLAGGTEAFF. The V gene is TRBV4-3, the J gene TRBJ1-1; D is uncertain. V was trimmed by 0 bases and J by 4 bases, leaving 15 bases between them. The CDR3 contains 16 residues. The germline gives CDR1 LGHNA, CDR2 YSLEER.

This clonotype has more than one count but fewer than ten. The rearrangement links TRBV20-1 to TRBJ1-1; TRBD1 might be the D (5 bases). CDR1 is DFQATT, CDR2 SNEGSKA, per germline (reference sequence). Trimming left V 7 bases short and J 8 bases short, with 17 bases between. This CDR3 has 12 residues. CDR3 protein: CSVPRVAGEAFF. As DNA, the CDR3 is TGCAGTGTCCCCAGGGTTGCGGGCGAAGCTTTCTTT.

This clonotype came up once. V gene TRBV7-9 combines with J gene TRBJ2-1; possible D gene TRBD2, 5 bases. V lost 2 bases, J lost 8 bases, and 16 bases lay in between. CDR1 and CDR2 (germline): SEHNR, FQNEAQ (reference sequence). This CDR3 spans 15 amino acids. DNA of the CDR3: TGTGCCAGCAGCTTACCCCTCGGGGTCGTTTATGAGCAGTTCTTC. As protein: CASSLPLGVVYEQFF.

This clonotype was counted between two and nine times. The CDR3 sequence is CASSERQGIPYNEQFF. Written as DNA, the CDR3 is TGCGCCAGCAGCGAGAGACAGGGGATCCCCTACAATGAGCAGTTCTTC. This chain uses TRBV4-1 with TRBJ2-1; 8 bases are shared with TRBD1. CDR1 MGHRA and CDR2 YSYEKL come from the germline V gene. The CDR3 runs 16 residues. Trimming at V came to 5 bases and at J to 2 bases, leaving 8 bases not matched to a gene.

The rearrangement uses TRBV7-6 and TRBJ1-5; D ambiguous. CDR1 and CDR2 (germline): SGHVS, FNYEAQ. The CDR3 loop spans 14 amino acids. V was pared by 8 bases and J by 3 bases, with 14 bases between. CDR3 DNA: TGTGCCAGCCGGGGAGGTGGCCACAATCAGCCCCAGCATTTT. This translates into CASRGGGHNQPQHF.

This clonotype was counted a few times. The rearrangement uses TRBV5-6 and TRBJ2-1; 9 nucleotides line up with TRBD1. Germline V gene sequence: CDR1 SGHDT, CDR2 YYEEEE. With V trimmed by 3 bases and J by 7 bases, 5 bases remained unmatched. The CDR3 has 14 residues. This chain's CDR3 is CASSWGTGRNEQFF. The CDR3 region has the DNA TGTGCCAGCAGCTGGGGGACAGGGAGGAATGAGCAGTTCTTC.

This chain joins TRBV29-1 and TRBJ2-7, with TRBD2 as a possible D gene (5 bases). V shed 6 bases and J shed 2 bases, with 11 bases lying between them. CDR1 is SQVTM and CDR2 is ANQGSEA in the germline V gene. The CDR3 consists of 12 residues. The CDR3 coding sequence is TGCAGCGTCCGCATCGGGGCCTACGAGCAGTACTTC. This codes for CSVRIGAYEQYF.

This CDR3 is CASRGFLKGTEAFF. CDR3 in DNA: TGCGCCAGCAGGGGGTTTCTGAAGGGGACTGAAGCTTTCTTT. V gene TRBV4-1 combines with J gene TRBJ1-1; D might be TRBD1 (5 bases). This CDR3 is 14 amino acids long. The V end lost 6 bases, the J end lost 5 bases, and 16 bases lay between the germline ends. The germline gives CDR1 MGHRA, CDR2 YSYEKL.

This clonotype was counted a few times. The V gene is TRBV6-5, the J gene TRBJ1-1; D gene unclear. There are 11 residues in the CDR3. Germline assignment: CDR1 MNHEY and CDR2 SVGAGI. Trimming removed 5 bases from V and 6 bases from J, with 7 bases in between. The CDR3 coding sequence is TGTGCCAGCAGTCATCGGTCTGAAGCTTTCTTT. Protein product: CASSHRSEAFF.

CDR3: CASSYGNPGELFF. For the CDR3, the DNA is TGTGCCAGCAGTTATGGAAACCCCGGGGAGCTGTTTTTT. This chain connects TRBV6-5 to TRBJ2-2; no reliable D call. Germline CDR1 reads MNHEY; CDR2 reads SVGAGI. V dropped 3 bases and J dropped 6 bases, with 8 bases sitting between them. The CDR3 loop spans 13 amino acids.

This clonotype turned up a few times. CDR3 region: CASSSYRGQETQYF. Here the CDR3 DNA reads TGTGCCAGCAGCTCATACAGGGGGCAAGAGACCCAGTACTTC. The rearrangement joins TRBV5-6 to TRBJ2-5, with 8 bases that match TRBD1. The V and J ends lost 3 bases and 2 bases, in that order; junction bases with no gene match: 3. Germline assignment: CDR1 SGHDT and CDR2 YYEEEE. This CDR3 region has 14 residues.

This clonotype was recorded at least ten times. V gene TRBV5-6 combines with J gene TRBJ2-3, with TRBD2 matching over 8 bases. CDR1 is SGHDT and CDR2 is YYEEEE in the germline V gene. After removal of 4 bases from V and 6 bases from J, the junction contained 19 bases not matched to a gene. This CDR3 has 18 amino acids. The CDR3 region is CASSITPGRGVSEDTQYF. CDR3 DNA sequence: TGTGCCAGCAGCATCACTCCCGGGCGGGGGGTATCTGAGGATACGCAGTATTTT.

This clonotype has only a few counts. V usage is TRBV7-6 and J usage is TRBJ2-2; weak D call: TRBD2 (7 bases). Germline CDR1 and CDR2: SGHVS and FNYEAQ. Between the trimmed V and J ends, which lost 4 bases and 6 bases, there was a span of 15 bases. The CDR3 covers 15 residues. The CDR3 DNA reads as TGTGCCAGCAGCTGGGGGGGGCCCCCCTCCGGGGAGCTGTTTTTT. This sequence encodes CASSWGGPPSGELFF.

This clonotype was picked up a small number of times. The CDR3 spells CASSLGGQGVYEQYF. The DNA for the CDR3 is TGTGCCAGCAGCTTAGGGGGTCAGGGTGTCTACGAGCAGTACTTC. The rearrangement joins TRBV7-9 to TRBJ2-7; weak D call: TRBD1 (5 bases). Germline assignment: CDR1 SEHNR and CDR2 FQNEAQ (reference sequence). The CDR3 is made up of 15 amino acids. Trimming shortened V by 1 base and J by 3 bases, and 13 bases separated the two germline ends.

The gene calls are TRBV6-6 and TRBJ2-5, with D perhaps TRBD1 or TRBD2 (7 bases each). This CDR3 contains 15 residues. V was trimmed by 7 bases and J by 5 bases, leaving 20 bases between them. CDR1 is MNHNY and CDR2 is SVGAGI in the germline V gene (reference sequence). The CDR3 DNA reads TGTGCCAGCACGATGGCAGGGGGGGTCAAGGAGACCCAGTACTTC. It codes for CASTMAGGVKETQYF.

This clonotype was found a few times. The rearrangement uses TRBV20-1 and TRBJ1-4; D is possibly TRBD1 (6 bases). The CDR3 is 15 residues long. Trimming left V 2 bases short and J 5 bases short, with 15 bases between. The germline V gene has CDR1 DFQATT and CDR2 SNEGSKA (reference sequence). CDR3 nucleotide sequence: TGCAGTGCTAGACAGACAACAGGGCCGAATGAAAAACTGTTTTTT. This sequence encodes CSARQTTGPNEKLFF.

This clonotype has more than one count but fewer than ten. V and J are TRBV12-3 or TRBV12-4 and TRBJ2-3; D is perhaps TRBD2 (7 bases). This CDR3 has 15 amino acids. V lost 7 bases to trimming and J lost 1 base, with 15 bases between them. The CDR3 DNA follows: TGTGCCAGCACCTTGGGGGGGCCCCGCACAGATACGCAGTATTTT. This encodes CASTLGGPRTDTQYF.

The CDR3 is CASSYTPYQETQYF. The CDR3 DNA is TGTGCCAGCAGCTATACCCCTTATCAAGAGACCCAGTACTTC. V gene TRBV5-6 combines with J gene TRBJ2-5; D unclear. The CDR3 runs 14 residues. Trimming pared 3 bases from V and 2 bases from J, leaving 11 bases between. The germline gives CDR1 SGHDT, CDR2 YYEEEE. Filled out from reference TRBV5-6 and TRBJ2-5, the complete variable domain reads DAGVTQSPTHLIKTRGQQVTLRCSPKSGHDTVSWYQQALGQGPQFIFQYYEEEERQRGNFPDRFSGHQFPNYSSELNVNALLLGDSALYLCASSYTPYQETQYFGPGTRLLVL.

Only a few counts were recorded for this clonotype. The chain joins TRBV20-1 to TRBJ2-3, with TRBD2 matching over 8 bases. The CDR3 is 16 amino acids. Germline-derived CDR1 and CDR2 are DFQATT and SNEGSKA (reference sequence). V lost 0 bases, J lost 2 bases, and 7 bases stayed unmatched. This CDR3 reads CSARDQAGADTDTQYF. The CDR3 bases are TGCAGTGCTAGAGATCAAGCGGGGGCCGACACAGATACGCAGTATTTT.

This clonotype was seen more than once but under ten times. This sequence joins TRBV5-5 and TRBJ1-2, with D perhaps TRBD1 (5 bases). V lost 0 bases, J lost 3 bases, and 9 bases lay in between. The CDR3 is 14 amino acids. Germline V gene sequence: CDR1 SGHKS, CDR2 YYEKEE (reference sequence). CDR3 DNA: TGTGCCAGCAGCTTGGGACCGGGGGACTATGGCTACACCTTC. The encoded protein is CASSLGPGDYGYTF.

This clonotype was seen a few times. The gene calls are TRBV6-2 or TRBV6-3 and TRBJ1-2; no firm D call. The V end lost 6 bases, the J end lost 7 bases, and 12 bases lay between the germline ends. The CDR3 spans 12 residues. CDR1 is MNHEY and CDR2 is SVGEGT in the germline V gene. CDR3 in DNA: TGTGCCAGCAGAGGTGGGTCGAGTGGCTACACCTTC. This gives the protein CASRGGSSGYTF.

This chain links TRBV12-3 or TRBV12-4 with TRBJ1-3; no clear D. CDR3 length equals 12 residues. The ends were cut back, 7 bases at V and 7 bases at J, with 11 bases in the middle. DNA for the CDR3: TGTGCCAGCACCCCGGGGTGGAACACCATATATTTT. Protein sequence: CASTPGWNTIYF.

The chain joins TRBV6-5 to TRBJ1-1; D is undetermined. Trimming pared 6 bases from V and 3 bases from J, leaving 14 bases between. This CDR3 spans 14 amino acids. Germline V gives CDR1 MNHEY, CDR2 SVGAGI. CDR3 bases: TGTGCCAGCAGCCTTGCACTGGGGTACACTGAAGCTTTCTTT. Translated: CASSLALGYTEAFF.

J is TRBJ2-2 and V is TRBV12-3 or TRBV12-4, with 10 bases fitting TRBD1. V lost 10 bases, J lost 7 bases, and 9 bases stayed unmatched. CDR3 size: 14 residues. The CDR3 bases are TGTGCCACTAGGGGGACAGGGGATAACGGGGAGCTGTTTTTT. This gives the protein CATRGTGDNGELFF.

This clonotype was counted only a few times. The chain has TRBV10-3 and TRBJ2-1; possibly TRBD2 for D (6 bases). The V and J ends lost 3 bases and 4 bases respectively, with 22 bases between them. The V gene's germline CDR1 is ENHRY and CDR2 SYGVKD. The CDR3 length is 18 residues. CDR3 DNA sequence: TGTGCCATCAGTGAAAGGCGGGGCGACCCTCGACCATACAATGAGCAGTTCTTC. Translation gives CAISERRGDPRPYNEQFF.

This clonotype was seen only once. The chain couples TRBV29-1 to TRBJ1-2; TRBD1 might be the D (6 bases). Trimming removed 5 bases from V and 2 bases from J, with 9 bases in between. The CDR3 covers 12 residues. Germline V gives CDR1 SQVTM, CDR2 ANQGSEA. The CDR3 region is CSVKGDNYGYTF. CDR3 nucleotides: TGCAGCGTTAAGGGGGACAACTATGGCTACACCTTC. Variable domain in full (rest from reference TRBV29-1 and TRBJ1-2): SAVISQKPSRDICQRGTSLTIQCQVDSQVTMMFWYRQQPGQSLTLIATANQGSEATYESGFVIDKFPISRPNLTFSTLTVSNMSPEDSSIYLCSVKGDNYGYTFGSGTRLTVV.

The CDR3 nucleotides are TGCAGCGTTGGGTCAGGGATTGAAGATACGCAGTATTTT. It encodes CSVGSGIEDTQYF. The genes are TRBV29-1 and TRBJ2-3, with D possibly matching TRBD1 (5 bases). The germline CDR1 and CDR2 sequences are SQVTM and ANQGSEA. V lost 4 bases, J lost 5 bases, and 13 bases lay in between. The CDR3 totals 13 residues.

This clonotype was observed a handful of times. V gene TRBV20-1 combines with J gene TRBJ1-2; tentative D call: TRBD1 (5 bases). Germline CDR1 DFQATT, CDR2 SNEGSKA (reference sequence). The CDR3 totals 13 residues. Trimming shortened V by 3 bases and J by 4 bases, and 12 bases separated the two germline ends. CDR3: CSARDTIRYGYTF. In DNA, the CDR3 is TGCAGTGCTAGGGACACGATCCGCTATGGCTACACCTTC.